This T cell receptor beta chain is drawn from a study of blood T cell repertoires in COVID-19. Study in general: Sites in the United States, Italy and Spain provided acute and convalescent COVID-19 samples.

Per the original data handling: How many nucleated cells were present was estimated from reference gene primer amplification. Data came from immunoSEQ multiplex PCR; TCRdb stores just in-frame clones and leaves some out. V and J calls and clone size follow that table, whereas D and trimming were derived from the DNA. The profile covers 85,000 to 100,000 clones, with 75% to 85% appearing a single time and 24% taken by the ten largest. The CDR3 consists of 14 residues. Germline V CDR1 and CDR2: KGHSH, LQKENI. The junction had 5 bases not matched to a gene; V was cut back by 3 bases and J by 3 bases. The source material was peripheral blood. This chain uses TRBV18 with TRBJ2-7, with 7 bases that match TRBD1. The sequence was obtained from a human donor in a cohort sampled during active COVID-19. Written as DNA, the CDR3 is TGTGCCAGCTCACCCCTAGGACAGGACTACGAGCAGTACTTC. Protein: CASSPLGQDYEQYF.